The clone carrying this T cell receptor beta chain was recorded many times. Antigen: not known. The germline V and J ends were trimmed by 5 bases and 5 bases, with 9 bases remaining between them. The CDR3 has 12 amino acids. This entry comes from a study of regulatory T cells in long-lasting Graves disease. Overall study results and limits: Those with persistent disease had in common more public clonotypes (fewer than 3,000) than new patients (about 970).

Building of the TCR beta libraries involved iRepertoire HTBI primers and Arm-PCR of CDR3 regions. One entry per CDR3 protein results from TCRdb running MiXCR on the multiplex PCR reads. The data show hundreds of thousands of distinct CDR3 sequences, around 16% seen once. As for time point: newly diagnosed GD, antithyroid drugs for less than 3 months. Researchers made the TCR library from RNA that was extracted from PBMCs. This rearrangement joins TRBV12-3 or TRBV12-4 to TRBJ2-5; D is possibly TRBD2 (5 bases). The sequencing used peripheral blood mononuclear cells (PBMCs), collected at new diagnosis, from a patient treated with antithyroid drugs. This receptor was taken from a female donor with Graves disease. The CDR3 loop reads CASSRPGETQYF. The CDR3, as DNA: TGTGCCAGCAGTCGGCCGGGGGAGACCCAGTACTTC.